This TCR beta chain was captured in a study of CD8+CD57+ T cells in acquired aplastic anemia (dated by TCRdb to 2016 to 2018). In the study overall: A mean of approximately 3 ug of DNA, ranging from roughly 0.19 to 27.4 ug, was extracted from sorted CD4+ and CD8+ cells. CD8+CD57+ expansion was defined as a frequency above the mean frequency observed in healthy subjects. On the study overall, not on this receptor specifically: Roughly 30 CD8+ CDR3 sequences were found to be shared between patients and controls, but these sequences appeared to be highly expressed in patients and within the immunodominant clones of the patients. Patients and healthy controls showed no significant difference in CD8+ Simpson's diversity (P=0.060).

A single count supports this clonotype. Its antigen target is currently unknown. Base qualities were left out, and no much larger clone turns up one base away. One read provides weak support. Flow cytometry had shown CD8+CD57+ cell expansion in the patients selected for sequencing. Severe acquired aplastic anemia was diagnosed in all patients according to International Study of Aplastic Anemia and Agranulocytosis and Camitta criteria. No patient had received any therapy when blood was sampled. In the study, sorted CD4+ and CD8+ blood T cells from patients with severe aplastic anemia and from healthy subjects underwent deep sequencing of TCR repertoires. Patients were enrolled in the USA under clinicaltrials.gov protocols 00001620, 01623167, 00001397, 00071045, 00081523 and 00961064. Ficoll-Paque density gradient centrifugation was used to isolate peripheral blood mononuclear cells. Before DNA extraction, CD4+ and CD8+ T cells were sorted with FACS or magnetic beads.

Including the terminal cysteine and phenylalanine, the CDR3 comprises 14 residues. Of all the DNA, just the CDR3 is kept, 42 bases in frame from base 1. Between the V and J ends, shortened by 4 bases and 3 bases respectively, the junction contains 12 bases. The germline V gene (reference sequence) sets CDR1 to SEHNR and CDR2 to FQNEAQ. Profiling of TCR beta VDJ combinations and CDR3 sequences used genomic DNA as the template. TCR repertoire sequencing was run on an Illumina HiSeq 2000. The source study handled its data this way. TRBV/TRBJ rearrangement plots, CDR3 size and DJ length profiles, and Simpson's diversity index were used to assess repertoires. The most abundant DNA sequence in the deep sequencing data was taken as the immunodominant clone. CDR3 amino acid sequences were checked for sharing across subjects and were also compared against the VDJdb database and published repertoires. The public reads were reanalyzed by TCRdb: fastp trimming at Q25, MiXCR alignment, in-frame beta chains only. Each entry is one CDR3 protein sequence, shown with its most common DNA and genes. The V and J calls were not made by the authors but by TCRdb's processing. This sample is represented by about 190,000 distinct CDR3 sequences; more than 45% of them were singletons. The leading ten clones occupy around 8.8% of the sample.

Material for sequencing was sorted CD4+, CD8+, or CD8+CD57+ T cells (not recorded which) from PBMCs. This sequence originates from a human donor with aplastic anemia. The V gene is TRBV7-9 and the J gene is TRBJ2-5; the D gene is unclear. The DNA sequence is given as TGTGCCAGCAGCTCCTGGATGGGGAAAGAGACCCAGTACTTC. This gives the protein CASSSWMGKETQYF.